The rows below give T cell receptor beta chains drawn from one sample of a study of blood T cell repertoires in COVID-19. Clones were read by immunoSEQ multiplex PCR, and TCRdb kept only the in-frame ones, dropping some. Here the sample spans some 93,000 clones, approximately 86% being singletons. Sequencing was carried out using peripheral blood. Source of these receptors: a man in his forties or fifties with acute or convalescent COVID-19. Both conserved end residues are part of each CDR3. Fields, in order: J gene, clone size, V gene, D gene, CDR3 DNA, CDR3 protein. The D gene is left open where the match is weak. Clone size, where shown, is once, few, many, or a class for clones that have expanded.

TRBJ1-1	.	TRBV12-3/TRBV12-4	.	TGTGCCAGCAGTCAGGGTACCGAAGCTTTCTTT	CASSQGTEAFF
TRBJ2-7	.	TRBV5-6	TRBD1	TGTGCCAGCAGCTTCGGACAACAGGGGGCCTACGAGCAGTACTTC	CASSFGQQGAYEQYF
TRBJ1-6	few	TRBV5-1	.	TGCGCCAGCAGAACGGGTTCGGATTCACCCCTCCACTTT	CASRTGSDSPLHF
TRBJ2-1	.	TRBV9	TRBD2	TGTGCCAGCAGCGCGGTGGGACTAGCGGATGAGCAGTTCTTC	CASSAVGLADEQFF
TRBJ1-3	.	TRBV5-1	TRBD1	TGCGCCAGCAGCTTGCCAACAGGGGGTGGAAACACCATATATTTT	CASSLPTGGGNTIYF
TRBJ2-1	.	TRBV9	.	TGTGCCAGCAGCGTTTATACGGATGAGCAGTTCTTC	CASSVYTDEQFF
TRBJ1-2	.	TRBV6-5	TRBD1	TGTGCCAGCAGTCCTACAGGGGGCTATGGCTACACCTTC	CASSPTGGYGYTF
TRBJ1-6	.	TRBV28	TRBD1	TGTGCCAGCAGTTTATCTGGACAGGGACCTTGGTCACCCCTCCACTTT	CASSLSGQGPWSPLHF
TRBJ2-1	.	TRBV24-1	TRBD1	TGTGCCACCAGTGATTCAGGTTGGACAGGGCAGACAGACAATGAGCAGTTCTTC	CATSDSGWTGQTDNEQFF
TRBJ2-7	once	TRBV6-2/TRBV6-3	TRBD2	TGTGCCAGCAGTTACCCTACTAGCGGAAGCTACGAGCAGTACTTC	CASSYPTSGSYEQYF
TRBJ1-1	.	TRBV27	TRBD1	TGTGCCAGCAGTTCAGTCGGACAGGGCCCCGAAGCTTTCTTT	CASSSVGQGPEAFF
TRBJ1-2	once	TRBV6-5	TRBD1	TGTGCCAGCAGCCCAGGGGGCGCCGGTCGCGGCTACACCTTC	CASSPGGAGRGYTF
TRBJ2-7	.	TRBV6-6	TRBD2	TGTGCCAGCAGTTCCCAGTTGTTCACGGGAGCGGGGGAGCAGTACTTC	CASSSQLFTGAGEQYF
TRBJ2-1	.	TRBV7-9	TRBD1	TGTGCCAGCAGCTCGACAGGGGGCTCCTACAATGAGCAGTTCTTC	CASSSTGGSYNEQFF
TRBJ2-1	.	TRBV7-7	TRBD2	TGTGCCAGCAGCCCATGGACTAGCGGGAGCCCGAAGGGCAATGAGCAGTTCTTC	CASSPWTSGSPKGNEQFF
TRBJ2-7	.	TRBV2	TRBD2	TGTGCCAGCAATGGACTAGCGGGACCCCAGTACTTC	CASNGLAGPQYF
TRBJ1-4	.	TRBV6-6	.	TGTGCCAGCAGTTACGGCAGGGCCCTGTTTTTT	CASSYGRALFF
TRBJ2-1	.	TRBV2	TRBD2	TGTGCCAGCACCGGCGGACTAGCGGGAGCTGGTGAGCAGTTCTTC	CASTGGLAGAGEQFF
TRBJ2-7	few	TRBV5-1	TRBD1	TGCGCCAGCAGCTGGGACAGGTCCTACGAGCAGTACTTC	CASSWDRSYEQYF
TRBJ2-3	.	TRBV5-1	.	TGCGCCAGCAGCTCCGACGTGGGGACTAGCACAGATACGCAGTATTTT	CASSSDVGTSTDTQYF
TRBJ1-1	.	TRBV10-3	TRBD1	TGTGCCATCGCCCCGGGACAGTTTAACACTGAAGCTTTCTTT	CAIAPGQFNTEAFF
TRBJ2-5	.	TRBV7-9	.	TGTGCCAGCAGCCTAGAGCGCGCCCTCGGGACCCAGTACTTC	CASSLERALGTQYF
TRBJ2-3	.	TRBV5-1	TRBD1	TGCGCCAGCAGCATCGCCGGGACAGCCGGGACAGATACGCAGTATTTT	CASSIAGTAGTDTQYF
TRBJ2-2	.	TRBV7-9	TRBD2	TGTGCCAGCAGCTTAAGGGCAGCGGGAGCGCCCACCGGGGAGCTGTTTTTT	CASSLRAAGAPTGELFF
TRBJ2-7	.	TRBV3-1/TRBV3-2	.	TGTGCCAGCAGCCAAGCCCGACAAGGAATCTACGAGCAGTACTTC	CASSQARQGIYEQYF
TRBJ2-3	.	TRBV29-1	TRBD2	TGCAGCGTTCGGGGGGGAGGCACAGATACGCAGTATTTT	CSVRGGGTDTQYF
TRBJ2-3	.	TRBV10-1	TRBD2	TGCGCCAGCAGCGACGGGAGGAATACGCAGTATTTT	CASSDGRNTQYF
TRBJ1-1	once	TRBV2	TRBD1	TGTGCCAGCAGCCACAGGGGACGGGCTTTCTTT	CASSHRGRAFF
TRBJ2-1	.	TRBV4-1	TRBD2	TGCGCCAGCAGTGCGGGACTAGCGGGATTTAGGGAGGGCAATGAGCAGTTCTTC	CASSAGLAGFREGNEQFF
TRBJ2-1	few	TRBV19	.	TGTGCCAGTAGTATCGCGGGGGCTGCCTACAATGAGCAGTTCTTC	CASSIAGAAYNEQFF
TRBJ1-1	.	TRBV9	TRBD1	TGTGCCAGCAGGGCTATACCCGGGACAGGGGACACTGAAGCTTTCTTT	CASRAIPGTGDTEAFF
TRBJ2-3	.	TRBV6-6	.	TGTGCCAGCTCCTTAGGAGGCACAGGCACAGATACGCAGTATTTT	CASSLGGTGTDTQYF
TRBJ1-2	.	TRBV7-8	.	TGTGCCAGCAGCTTAGGGGGGGTATCTAGCGGCTACACCTTC	CASSLGGVSSGYTF
TRBJ2-1	.	TRBV6-1	TRBD2	TGTGCCAGCAGTGAAGGGGCTAGCGGGAGGTCTGTCTCCTACAATGAGCAGTTCTTC	CASSEGASGRSVSYNEQFF
TRBJ2-7	.	TRBV4-1	.	TGCGCCAGCAGCCTCGGAGGGTTGGACTACGAGCAGTACTTC	CASSLGGLDYEQYF
TRBJ2-3	.	TRBV18	TRBD2	TGTGCCAGCTCACCACCGGGACTAGCGGGAGATACGCAGTATTTT	CASSPPGLAGDTQYF
TRBJ1-1	.	TRBV7-9	TRBD1	TGTGCCAGCAGCTTAGGGTGGGGACAGGGGGCCCGAGGGAACACTGAAGCTTTCTTT	CASSLGWGQGARGNTEAFF
TRBJ2-5	.	TRBV19	.	TGTGCCAGTAGTATACAGGGGGAGACCCAGTACTTC	CASSIQGETQYF
TRBJ1-2	once	TRBV18	TRBD1	TGTGCCAGCTCCCCGAGACAGGGGAGGGATGGCTACACCTTC	CASSPRQGRDGYTF
TRBJ1-2	few	TRBV27	TRBD1	TGTGCCAGCAGTCCTCGACAGGGCTTTGTTAACTATGGCTACACCTTC	CASSPRQGFVNYGYTF
TRBJ2-3	.	TRBV5-5	TRBD2	TGTGCCAGCAGCTTGGTCACTAGCGGGAGCTTCACAGATACGCAGTATTTT	CASSLVTSGSFTDTQYF
TRBJ1-6	.	TRBV19	TRBD1	TGTGCCAGCAACTCCCAGGGGGGCGGAAATTCACCCCTCCACTTT	CASNSQGGGNSPLHF
TRBJ1-2	.	TRBV2	TRBD1	TGTGCCAGCAGTTTCATGACAGGGGACGGCTACACCTTC	CASSFMTGDGYTF
TRBJ1-1	.	TRBV9	.	TGTGCCAGCAGCGCGGGGGGAACTGAAGCTTTCTTT	CASSAGGTEAFF
TRBJ2-5	.	TRBV7-9	TRBD2	TGTGCCAGCAGCCCCCGACTAGCGGGAATGGGCCAAGAGACCCAGTACTTC	CASSPRLAGMGQETQYF
TRBJ1-2	.	TRBV6-6	TRBD1	TGTGCCAGCAGTCCAGGGACAGGGAGTGGCTACACCTTC	CASSPGTGSGYTF
TRBJ2-5	.	TRBV5-1	.	TGCGCCAGCAGCCCACGCACAGGTCAATACCCCAAGGGGACCCAGTACTTC	CASSPRTGQYPKGTQYF
TRBJ2-1	.	TRBV29-1	TRBD2	TGCAGCGTAGTGCCGGGCCCATCGGGGGGTGAGCAGTTCTTC	CSVVPGPSGGEQFF